This passage covers 23 T cell receptor beta chains from one sample sequenced in a study of response to subunit inactivated influenza vaccine. From the RT-PCR reads, TCRdb called clonotypes with MiXCR, one entry per CDR3 protein. Here the sample spans a few hundred thousand distinct CDR3 sequences, 21% being singletons. Sequenced material: PBMCs from blood, taken less than 22 months after vaccination. The receptors derive from a man between 50 and 75 years old who received an inactivated influenza vaccine.

This clonotype was seen more than once but under ten times. V and J are TRBV30 and TRBJ1-4; D is unresolved. This CDR3 spans 13 amino acids. The ends were cut back, 4 bases at V and 4 bases at J, with 10 bases in the middle. CDR1 and CDR2 from the germline V gene are GTSNPN and SVGIG (reference sequence). The CDR3 protein is CAWNAGLNEKLFF. CDR3 DNA sequence: TGTGCCTGGAACGCCGGCCTTAATGAAAAACTGTTTTTT.

This clonotype has just a few counts. The chain joins TRBV2 to TRBJ2-4; the D gene could be TRBD1 or TRBD2 (5 bases each). The CDR3 spans 15 residues. The germline V gene encodes CDR1 SNHLY and CDR2 FYNNEI. V dropped 4 bases and J dropped 5 bases, with 15 bases sitting between them. Written as DNA, the CDR3 is TGTGCCAGCAGTGGCGCACTGGGACGGGAAAACATTCAGTACTTC. It specifies CASSGALGRENIQYF.

V usage is TRBV28 and J usage is TRBJ2-3; D might be TRBD2 (6 bases). V lost 2 bases and J 3 bases, leaving 12 bases between the germline ends. CDR1 and CDR2 (germline): MDHEN, SYDVKM. The CDR3 consists of 15 residues. This CDR3 is CASSLNPGRTDTQYF. The DNA of the CDR3 is TGTGCCAGCAGTTTAAATCCAGGGAGGACAGATACGCAGTATTTT.

This clonotype was picked up a small number of times. This chain joins TRBV20-1 and TRBJ1-1, with D tentatively TRBD1 (6 bases). Germline loops: CDR1 DFQATT, CDR2 SNEGSKA (reference sequence). This CDR3 spans 14 amino acids. V was shortened by 1 base and J by 1 base, with 10 bases between the two germline ends. The CDR3 DNA sequence: TGCAGTGCTAGAGTTGGACAGACGAACACTGAAGCTTTCTTT. It encodes CSARVGQTNTEAFF.

This clonotype was counted only a few times. This rearrangement joins TRBV11-2 to TRBJ1-1; D ambiguous. The CDR3 loop spans 14 amino acids. Trimming pared 4 bases from V and 9 bases from J, leaving 18 bases between. Germline V gene sequence: CDR1 SGHAT, CDR2 FQNNGV. CDR3 in DNA: TGTGCCAGCAGCTACGGCCCAGGCCCCGAGAAAGCTTTCTTT. As protein: CASSYGPGPEKAFF.

This clonotype was recorded a few times. The chain recombines TRBV4-1 with TRBJ1-6, with D tentatively TRBD1 (6 bases). The CDR3 totals 16 residues. Germline-derived CDR1 and CDR2 are MGHRA and YSYEKL. Trimming cost V 4 bases and J 0 bases, with 10 bases left between them. CDR3 sequence reads: CASSLDRSSYNSPLHF. The CDR3 DNA sequence: TGCGCCAGCAGCCTAGACAGGAGCTCCTATAATTCACCCCTCCACTTT.

The chain combines TRBV6-2 or TRBV6-3 with TRBJ1-5, with 9 nucleotides matching TRBD1. Germline loops: CDR1 MNHEY, CDR2 SVGEGT. The CDR3 has 17 residues. V dropped 0 bases and J dropped 7; count of bases not matched to a gene: 10. CDR3 sequence: CASSYSKPGTGWQPQHF. The DNA for the CDR3 is TGTGCCAGCAGTTACTCTAAACCCGGGACAGGGTGGCAGCCCCAGCATTTT.

A note on this clonotype: A read error is possible here, since a much larger clone lies one base away. The gene calls are TRBV29-1 and TRBJ1-1; 9 bases are a match to TRBD1. Germline V gene lookup returns CDR1 SQVTM and CDR2 ANQGSEA. This CDR3 region has 13 residues. In nucleotides, the CDR3 is TGCAGCGCCGGGACAGGGTGGGGCACTGAAGCTTTATTT. This sequence encodes CSAGTGWGTEALF.

This clonotype came up many times. The chain combines TRBV6-2 or TRBV6-3 with TRBJ2-3; TRBD2 matches at 8 bases. The CDR3 runs to 19 residues. Germline V lookup: CDR1 MNHEY, CDR2 SVGEGT. V dropped 0 bases and J dropped 1; count of bases not matched to a gene: 12. The CDR3 sequence: CASSYSGRGRLYRTDTQYF. DNA for the CDR3: TGTGCCAGCAGTTACTCGGGCCGCGGGAGGCTCTACCGCACAGATACGCAGTATTTT.

The V and J genes are TRBV12-3 or TRBV12-4 and TRBJ2-5; the D gene is possibly TRBD1 (6 bases). The ends were cut back, 6 bases at V and 4 bases at J, with 15 bases in the middle. CDR3 length: 14 amino acids. CDR3 region: CASRLQGLGETQYF. In DNA, the CDR3 is TGTGCCAGCAGGTTACAGGGTTTGGGAGAGACCCAGTACTTC.

This sequence joins TRBV5-6 and TRBJ2-5; D possibly corresponds to TRBD1 (5 bases). Looked up from germline, CDR1 is SGHDT and CDR2 is YYEEEE. The length of the CDR3 is 14 residues. Trimming left V 1 base short and J 1 base short, with 8 bases between. CDR3 in amino acids: CASSLQGRQETQYF. CDR3 DNA sequence: TGTGCCAGCAGCTTGCAGGGTCGCCAAGAGACCCAGTACTTC.

V usage is TRBV10-1 and J usage is TRBJ2-2; D remains ambiguous. Trimming left V 2 bases short and J 2 bases short, with 9 bases between. CDR3 length equals 15 residues. Germline V gives CDR1 WNHNN, CDR2 SYGVQD (reference sequence). CDR3 in amino acids: CASSERAVNTGELFF. The CDR3 DNA reads as TGCGCCAGCAGTGAGCGGGCAGTAAACACCGGGGAGCTGTTTTTT.

This chain joins TRBV28 and TRBJ2-7, with D possibly matching TRBD2 (5 bases). Germline assignment: CDR1 MDHEN and CDR2 SYDVKM. The V gene lost 1 base and the J gene lost 1 base, with 14 bases spanning the gap. This CDR3 spans 16 amino acids. The CDR3 here is CASSLFGGLTSYEQYF. The CDR3 coding sequence is TGTGCCAGCAGTTTATTCGGCGGGCTAACATCCTACGAGCAGTACTTC. Full variable domain (outside the CDR3, taken from reference TRBV28 and TRBJ2-7): DVKVTQSSRYLVKRTGEKVFLECVQDMDHENMFWYRQDPGLGLRLIYFSYDVKMKEKGDIPEGYSVSREKKERFSLILESASTNQTSMYLCASSLFGGLTSYEQYFGPGTRLTVT.

This clonotype came up a few times. This CDR3 reads CASSQNKADTQYF. CDR3 nucleotide sequence: TGTGCCAGCAGTCAAAACAAAGCAGATACGCAGTATTTT. The J gene is TRBJ2-3, the V gene TRBV3-1; D not resolved. Trimming took 6 bases from V and 4 from J, leaving 11 bases between them. Per the germline V gene, CDR1 is LGHDT and CDR2 is YNNKEL (reference sequence). This CDR3 spans 13 amino acids.

This chain joins TRBV19 and TRBJ2-7; 10 bases are a match to TRBD1. Per germline, CDR1 LNHDA and CDR2 SQIVND (reference sequence). The CDR3 length is 15 residues. Unmatched junction bases numbered 5, after V lost 4 bases and J lost 2 bases. The CDR3 sequence is CASSKSGTGAYEQYF. CDR3 nucleotide sequence: TGTGCCAGTAGTAAATCCGGGACAGGGGCCTACGAGCAGTACTTC.

V is TRBV11-2 and J is TRBJ2-1; D unclear. CDR3 length: 12 amino acids. Trimming took 0 bases from V and 9 from J, leaving 6 bases between them. Germline loops: CDR1 SGHAT, CDR2 FQNNGV. The CDR3 here is CASSLDKGEQFF. CDR3 in DNA: TGTGCCAGCAGCTTAGATAAAGGTGAGCAGTTCTTC.

The V call is TRBV19, the J call TRBJ2-5; 13 positions match TRBD2. Losses at the gene ends were 4 bases for V and 3 bases for J; bases not matched to a gene: 5. The V gene's germline CDR1 is LNHDA and CDR2 SQIVND (reference sequence). CDR3 size: 16 residues. This CDR3 reads CASSTGLAGTKETQYF. The CDR3 DNA follows: TGTGCCAGTAGTACGGGACTAGCGGGGACAAAAGAGACCCAGTACTTC.

Only one count was recorded for this clonotype. The chain combines TRBV4-1 with TRBJ2-2, with 7 bases that match TRBD1. The CDR3 is 16 residues long. V gave up 1 base and J gave up 6 bases; unmatched junction bases: 8. Germline V gene lookup returns CDR1 MGHRA and CDR2 YSYEKL. The CDR3: CASSQADRSPPGELFF. For the CDR3, the DNA is TGCGCCAGCAGCCAAGCGGACAGGAGCCCCCCCGGGGAGCTGTTTTTT.

This clonotype came up a few times. The chain is built from TRBV14 and TRBJ2-3, with 9 bases lining up with TRBD2. After removal of 1 base from V and 5 bases from J, the junction contained 7 bases not matched to a gene. This CDR3 is built from 16 residues. The germline V gene has CDR1 SGHDN and CDR2 FVKESK. The CDR3 DNA is TGTGCCAGCAGCCAAGCATTCCTAGCGGGGAGAGATACGCAGTATTTT. It specifies CASSQAFLAGRDTQYF.

The gene calls are TRBV20-1 and TRBJ2-1; D might be TRBD2 (5 bases). V gave up 2 bases and J gave up 1 base, with 12 bases separating them. The CDR3 is 15 residues long. The germline V gene has CDR1 DFQATT and CDR2 SNEGSKA (reference sequence). The CDR3 DNA follows: TGCAGTGCTAGAACGTTCGGGGTTTCCTACAATGAGCAGTTCTTC. Translated, it gives CSARTFGVSYNEQFF.

This clonotype was observed at least ten times. V is TRBV5-4 and J is TRBJ1-6; D gene unclear. V was cut by 5 bases and J by 8 bases, with 8 bases left in between. Germline lookup yields CDR1 SGHNT and CDR2 YYREEE (reference sequence). The length of the CDR3 is 12 residues. The CDR3 spells CASSNDDSPLHF. The CDR3 region has the DNA TGTGCCAGCAGTAACGATGATTCACCCCTCCACTTT.

The genes are TRBV7-9 and TRBJ1-1; no reliable D call. Germline V gene data show CDR1 as SEHNR and CDR2 as FQNEAQ (reference sequence). The CDR3 is 11 residues long. Trimming stripped 4 bases from V and 4 bases from J, with 4 bases between. The CDR3 coding sequence is TGTGCCAGCAGCTACTCCACTGAAGCTTTCTTT. As protein: CASSYSTEAFF.

In nucleotides, the CDR3 is TGTGCCATCAGTGAGTCATGGATAGCGGGGGTTAGCACAGATACGCAGTATTTT. It yields the protein CAISESWIAGVSTDTQYF. The J gene is TRBJ2-3, the V gene TRBV10-3, with TRBD2 identical over 9 bases. The V gene end was trimmed by 0 bases and the J gene end by 0 bases; junction bases not matched to a gene: 7. The germline V gene has CDR1 ENHRY and CDR2 SYGVKD. This CDR3 contains 18 residues.